This T cell receptor beta chain was found in a study of human T cells and chemical hapten exposure. Time point here: patch test 3, about 24 weeks after DPC sensitization. Treatment given: therapeutic diphenylcyclopropenone sensitization with weekly scalp DPC. TCRdb re-analysed the RACE reads in MiXCR, keeping a single row per CDR3 protein. Found here are about 190,000 distinct CDR3 sequences, 24% of them singletons; the top ten hold approximately 2.5%. V shed 6 bases and J shed 10 bases, with 13 bases lying between them. Germline CDR1 reads MNHEY; CDR2 reads SVGEGT. The CDR3 covers 12 residues. This chain joins TRBV6-2 or TRBV6-3 and TRBJ1-5; TRBD1 is a possible D gene (5 bases). This sequence was found in a middle-aged woman with alopecia areata. Some clones in this sample may be carry-over from other donors' samples. This specimen was whole blood, taken in connection with sensitization to the hapten diphenylcyclopropenone (DPC). As DNA, the CDR3 is TGTGCCAGCAGCCCGGTTGGGGGTCCCCAGCATTTT. Protein sequence: CASSPVGGPQHF.